This T cell receptor beta chain appears in the sequencing data of a study of blood T cell repertoires in COVID-19. Study details: Spain, Italy and the United States supplied samples that represented acute and convalescent COVID-19.

As handled by the study authors: Amplification from reference gene primers served as the basis for estimated nucleated cell counts. Profiled with immunoSEQ multiplex PCR; TCRdb holds only in-frame clones, not every one. V and J calls and clone size follow that table, whereas D and trimming were derived from the DNA. The data contain about 160,000 clones, about 80% of them singletons. Looked up from germline, CDR1 is MNHEY and CDR2 is SMNVEV (reference sequence). V was cut by 3 bases and J by 3 bases, with 17 bases left in between. CDR3 length equals 16 residues. The study assigned cohorts using participant-reported clinical history. Two negative PCRs, clearance, or symptom resolution characterized the recovered Cohort 3 donors.

J is TRBJ1-2 and V is TRBV27; maybe TRBD1 (5 bases). Material: PBMCs or T cells enriched from blood (not recorded which). This clonotype originated in a woman aged 60-70 years who had recovered from COVID-19. Written as DNA, the CDR3 is TGTGCCAGCAGTTTTCTGACAGACCCTACACACTATGGCTACACCTTC. Translating it yields CASSFLTDPTHYGYTF.